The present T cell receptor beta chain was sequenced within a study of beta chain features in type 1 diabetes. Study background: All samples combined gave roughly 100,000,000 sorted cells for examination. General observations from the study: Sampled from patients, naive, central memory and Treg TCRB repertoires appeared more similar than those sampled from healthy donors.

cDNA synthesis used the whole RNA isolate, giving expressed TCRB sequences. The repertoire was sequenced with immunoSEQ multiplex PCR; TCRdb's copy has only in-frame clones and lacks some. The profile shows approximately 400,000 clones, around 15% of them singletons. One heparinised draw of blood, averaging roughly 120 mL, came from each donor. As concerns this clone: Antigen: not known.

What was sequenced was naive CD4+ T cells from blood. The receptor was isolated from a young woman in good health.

The CDR3 region is CASSLASSVTGELFF. In DNA form, the CDR3 reads TGCGCCAGCAGCTTGGCGTCTTCAGTAACCGGGGAGCTGTTTTTT. The rearrangement links TRBV5-1 to TRBJ2-2; D call uncertain. CDR1 is SGHRS, CDR2 YFSETQ, per germline. This CDR3 spans 15 amino acids. V shed 0 bases and J shed 5 bases, with 11 bases lying between them.